This T cell receptor beta chain was recorded in a study of blood T cell repertoires in COVID-19 (dated by TCRdb to the early 2020s). Broadly, across the study: Samples covering the acute and convalescent phases of COVID-19 were provided by collaborators in the United States, Italy and Spain. The prospective study material was composed of cDNA or gDNA derived from T cells, B-cell-depleted T cells, or PBMCs. Subjects who had been exposed to COVID-19, were actively infected with it, or had recovered from it provided the deeply sampled blood TCRbeta repertoires that made up the dataset. The repertoires were made available in a free public database intended to serve as a resource for research on the immune response to SARS-CoV-2. Samples came from the ongoing ImmuneRACE study (first 160 participants) plus 1,254 subjects from 6 global collaborators. The sample metadata nearly always contained a de-identified subject ID, COVID-19 status, age in years and sex. Where HLA class I and class II types were available, the types were taken from metadata supplied by the sample provider, not from assay-based typing.

Overall results and qualifications from the work: The amount of clinical and demographic metadata varied by source and participant and was provided uncurated.

One collaborating source in Seattle enrolled patients while the patients were actively infected and followed the patients over time throughout the course of disease. Each collaborating institution followed its own protocols to collect whole blood in K2EDTA tubes. Collaborator samples were shipped for TCRbeta analysis as frozen whole blood, isolated PBMCs, or DNA extracted from either sample type. Reading from cysteine to phenylalanine, the CDR3 counts 11 amino acids. Only the CDR3 region is kept as DNA, spanning 33 bases read in frame from base 1. Trimming takes 10 bases from V and 8 bases from J, and the germline ends sit 12 bases apart. CDR1 and CDR2 were assigned from the germline V gene as SGHNT and YENEEA. As concerns this clone: Its antigen is not yet known. Per-nucleotide qualities are absent, and no much larger clonotype sits a single base away.

TCRbeta CDR3 regions were amplified from genomic DNA using the immunoSEQ Assay, a bias-controlled multiplex PCR. The source study handled its data this way. The number of nucleated cells in each sample was estimated from the amplification of reference gene primers within the assay. To quantify the absolute abundance of each unique TCRbeta CDR3 rearrangement, sequence reads were collapsed and filtered. For each sample, productive Simpson clonality was calculated as the square root of Simpson's diversity index across productive rearrangements. TCRdb's version of the immuneACCESS table is confined to in-frame rearrangements and falls short of the full clone set. An unresolved V gene accounts for under half of the shortfall where checked; the remainder is of unknown origin. V, J and clone size reflect that table, while D and trimming were determined from the DNA. This sample holds under 200,000 clones; around nine tenths were observed only once. Together, the top ten hold around 0.6% of the sample.

Sequenced input: peripheral blood. Rearrangement joined TRBV11-3 to TRBJ2-1; TRBD1 might be the D gene, on 5 matching bases. This TCR derives from a man aged 55 to 70 with COVID-19, enrolled during active disease. The nucleotide sequence reads TGTGCCACCAGGGCGGAGCATGAGCAGTTCTTC. This sequence encodes CATRAEHEQFF.